Sequencing of this TCR beta chain was carried out in a study of shared T cell receptors in the human thymus. The data were produced by immunoSEQ multiplex PCR, yet TCRdb's version contains in-frame clones alone and is incomplete. This table has hundreds of thousands of clones, 78% appearing once. The J segment lost 5 bases and the V segment lost 0 bases, leaving 7 bases of the junction unmatched. Germline V gene sequence: CDR1 LNHNV, CDR2 YYDKDF (reference sequence). The CDR3 runs to 17 residues. These data were also reused for a study on human thymus T cells. From that report: Thymic material originated from resections removed in the course of corrective heart surgery. It looked as if thymic and blood repertoires used V and J genes in a biased way. Unrelated individuals were reported by related research to share highly overlapping thymic repertoires.

J is TRBJ2-1 and V is TRBV15; TRBD2 aligns across 10 bases. This clonotype originated in a boy in the first two years of life with a congenital heart defect. Sequenced input: thymocytes. The CDR3 region has the DNA TGTGCCACCAGCAGAGATGGTGGGACTAGCGACGACAATGAGCAGTTCTTC. It codes for CATSRDGGTSDDNEQFF. The whole variable domain, filled in from reference TRBV15 and TRBJ2-1, reads DAMVIQNPRYQVTQFGKPVTLSCSQTLNHNVMYWYQQKSSQAPKLLFHYYDKDFNNEADTPDNFQSRRPNTSFCFLDIRSPGLGDTAMYLCATSRDGGTSDDNEQFFGPGTRLTVL.